This is a list of T cell receptor beta chains from one sample in a study of blood T cell repertoires in COVID-19. Measured with immunoSEQ multiplex PCR; TCRdb has only the in-frame clones, and not every one. The sample contains tens of thousands of clones, around 80% of which appear only once. The material sequenced was peripheral blood. The receptors here all came from a woman older than 75 with acute or convalescent COVID-19. Both conserved end residues are part of each CDR3. A D gene is named only where the DNA matches it firmly. Clone size is shown for a subset of rows, as once, few, many or a class of expanded clone.

V gene: TRBV6-1; D gene: TRBD1; J gene: TRBJ1-5; clone size: NA; CDR3 DNA: TGTGCCAGCAGTGGGGGGGACAGACTAGTTAGCAATCAGCCCCAGCATTTT; CDR3 protein: CASSGGDRLVSNQPQHF
V gene: TRBV9; D gene: TRBD1; J gene: TRBJ1-6; clone size: NA; CDR3 DNA: TGTGCCAGCAGCCCCCCGGGACAGGGGTATAATTCACCCCTCCACTTT; CDR3 protein: CASSPPGQGYNSPLHF
V gene: TRBV29-1; D gene: NA; J gene: TRBJ1-4; clone size: NA; CDR3 DNA: TGCAGCGTTGAAGATCCGTCCACGACAGCCATTAATGAAAAACTGTTTTTT; CDR3 protein: CSVEDPSTTAINEKLFF
V gene: TRBV5-5; D gene: NA; J gene: TRBJ1-5; clone size: NA; CDR3 DNA: TGTGCCAGCATCCCGGGTGCGGGGGCAAGCAATCAGCCCCAGCATTTT; CDR3 protein: CASIPGAGASNQPQHF
V gene: TRBV24-1; D gene: TRBD2; J gene: TRBJ2-7; clone size: NA; CDR3 DNA: TGTGCCACCAGTGACCCTTCTAGCGGGGGGACCTACGAGCAGTACTTC; CDR3 protein: CATSDPSSGGTYEQYF
V gene: TRBV19; D gene: NA; J gene: TRBJ2-1; clone size: NA; CDR3 DNA: TGTGCCAGTAGGAGCCGGGACATTCTCTCCTACAATGAGCAGTTCTTC; CDR3 protein: CASRSRDILSYNEQFF
V gene: TRBV12-3/TRBV12-4; D gene: NA; J gene: TRBJ1-2; clone size: NA; CDR3 DNA: TGTGCCAGCAGCCCGGGACAAAGCTCTCAGTACACCTTC; CDR3 protein: CASSPGQSSQYTF
V gene: TRBV5-1; D gene: TRBD1; J gene: TRBJ1-2; clone size: NA; CDR3 DNA: TGCGCCAGCAGCGGGACAGTATATGGCTACACCTTC; CDR3 protein: CASSGTVYGYTF
V gene: TRBV14; D gene: NA; J gene: TRBJ1-3; clone size: NA; CDR3 DNA: NA; CDR3 protein: CASSQDFGPGAGNTIYF
V gene: TRBV24-1; D gene: NA; J gene: TRBJ2-6; clone size: NA; CDR3 DNA: TGTGCCACCAGTGATACCGGGAGCTCTGGGGCCAACGTCCTGACTTTC; CDR3 protein: CATSDTGSSGANVLTF
V gene: TRBV7-9; D gene: NA; J gene: TRBJ2-7; clone size: NA; CDR3 DNA: TGTGCCAGCAGCTTACTTTCGGCCGGGGACGAGCAGTACTTC; CDR3 protein: CASSLLSAGDEQYF
V gene: TRBV2; D gene: TRBD1; J gene: TRBJ1-2; clone size: NA; CDR3 DNA: TGTGCCAGCAGTGTGTCGACAGGGGGGTATGGCTACACCTTC; CDR3 protein: CASSVSTGGYGYTF
V gene: TRBV27; D gene: TRBD2; J gene: TRBJ2-1; clone size: NA; CDR3 DNA: TGTGCCAGCAGCTTCAATAGCGGGGGGGCCGGTGAGCAGTTCTTC; CDR3 protein: CASSFNSGGAGEQFF
V gene: TRBV7-8; D gene: TRBD1; J gene: TRBJ1-1; clone size: once; CDR3 DNA: TGTGCCAGCAGCCTTCCCGGGACAGATAGCGCGAACACTGAAGCTTTCTTT; CDR3 protein: CASSLPGTDSANTEAFF
V gene: TRBV15; D gene: NA; J gene: TRBJ2-7; clone size: NA; CDR3 DNA: TGTGCCACCAGCAGAGATTCCAGCTACGAGCAGTACTTC; CDR3 protein: CATSRDSSYEQYF
V gene: TRBV12-3/TRBV12-4; D gene: NA; J gene: TRBJ1-2; clone size: NA; CDR3 DNA: TGTGCCAGCTCCGGGATAGATGGCTACACCTTC; CDR3 protein: CASSGIDGYTF
V gene: TRBV28; D gene: NA; J gene: TRBJ2-2; clone size: NA; CDR3 DNA: TGTGCCAGCACGAGAACAGGGTGGAACACCGGGGAGCTGTTTTTT; CDR3 protein: CASTRTGWNTGELFF
V gene: TRBV28; D gene: TRBD1; J gene: TRBJ1-5; clone size: few; CDR3 DNA: TGTGCCAGCAGTTTGAAGGACAGGGCTCGTAGCAATCAGCCCCAGCATTTT; CDR3 protein: CASSLKDRARSNQPQHF
V gene: TRBV9; D gene: NA; J gene: TRBJ2-2; clone size: NA; CDR3 DNA: TGTGCCAGCAGCGTCGACTGGGTCCCGCAAGGTGACACCGGGGAGCTGTTTTTT; CDR3 protein: CASSVDWVPQGDTGELFF
V gene: TRBV6-2/TRBV6-3; D gene: TRBD1; J gene: TRBJ1-1; clone size: NA; CDR3 DNA: TGTGCCAGCAGTTACTGGTTGAGGACAGGGGCCCACACTGAAGCTTTCTTT; CDR3 protein: CASSYWLRTGAHTEAFF
V gene: TRBV18; D gene: TRBD1; J gene: TRBJ1-1; clone size: NA; CDR3 DNA: TGTGCCAGCTCACCGACAGGGGGCTGGACTGAAGCTTTCTTT; CDR3 protein: CASSPTGGWTEAFF
V gene: TRBV28; D gene: TRBD1; J gene: TRBJ1-5; clone size: NA; CDR3 DNA: TGTGCCAGCAGTTTTCGACAGGGGAGCGCCAATCAGCCCCAGCATTTT; CDR3 protein: CASSFRQGSANQPQHF
V gene: TRBV27; D gene: NA; J gene: TRBJ1-5; clone size: few; CDR3 DNA: TGTGCCAGCAGTTTAGGGCAGGGAAGAGGAGGCAATCAGCCCCAGCATTTT; CDR3 protein: CASSLGQGRGGNQPQHF
V gene: TRBV19; D gene: NA; J gene: TRBJ2-2; clone size: NA; CDR3 DNA: TGTGCCAGTAGTAGGGCAGGGAGGACCGGGGAGCTGTTTTTT; CDR3 protein: CASSRAGRTGELFF
V gene: TRBV28; D gene: NA; J gene: TRBJ1-2; clone size: NA; CDR3 DNA: TGTGCCAGCAGTTTGCCAAGTCAGCGCTATGGCTACACCTTC; CDR3 protein: CASSLPSQRYGYTF
V gene: TRBV19; D gene: NA; J gene: TRBJ1-1; clone size: NA; CDR3 DNA: TGTGCCAGTAGTCAATCCCTGAACACTGAAGCTTTCTTT; CDR3 protein: CASSQSLNTEAFF
V gene: TRBV6-5; D gene: NA; J gene: TRBJ1-2; clone size: NA; CDR3 DNA: TGTGCCAGCAGGCTGAGGGGGGGAGATGGCTACACCTTC; CDR3 protein: CASRLRGGDGYTF
V gene: TRBV11-2; D gene: NA; J gene: TRBJ1-1; clone size: once; CDR3 DNA: TGTGCCAGCAGCTTAGCAGGGGAGAACACTGAAGCTTTCTTT; CDR3 protein: CASSLAGENTEAFF
V gene: TRBV27; D gene: TRBD1; J gene: TRBJ1-2; clone size: once; CDR3 DNA: TGTGCCAGCAGAGCCGGGACAGGGCCCGTGAGCTACACCTTC; CDR3 protein: CASRAGTGPVSYTF
V gene: TRBV19; D gene: TRBD2; J gene: TRBJ2-2; clone size: NA; CDR3 DNA: TGTGCCAGTAGTACCGGACTAGCGGGGGGGAACGGGGAGCTGTTTTTT; CDR3 protein: CASSTGLAGGNGELFF
V gene: TRBV3-1/TRBV3-2; D gene: NA; J gene: TRBJ1-1; clone size: NA; CDR3 DNA: TGTGCCAGCAGCCAAGGAGTCCTGGACAGACCATGGGTCACTGAAGCTTTCTTT; CDR3 protein: CASSQGVLDRPWVTEAFF
V gene: TRBV29-1; D gene: NA; J gene: TRBJ1-2; clone size: few; CDR3 DNA: TGCAGCGTTGACAGGGGTGGTGGCTACACCTTC; CDR3 protein: CSVDRGGGYTF
V gene: TRBV18; D gene: NA; J gene: TRBJ1-5; clone size: NA; CDR3 DNA: TGTGCCAGCTCACCCGGGGGGGCAGGTCAGCCCCAGCATTTT; CDR3 protein: CASSPGGAGQPQHF
V gene: TRBV7-3; D gene: TRBD2; J gene: TRBJ2-3; clone size: NA; CDR3 DNA: TGTGCCAGCAGCTTAGCGGGGGGCCGCACAGATACGCAGTATTTT; CDR3 protein: CASSLAGGRTDTQYF
V gene: TRBV7-8; D gene: TRBD2; J gene: TRBJ2-1; clone size: few; CDR3 DNA: TGTGCCAGCAGCCCGGTGGGACTAGCGGCCTACAATGAGCAGTTCTTC; CDR3 protein: CASSPVGLAAYNEQFF
V gene: TRBV27; D gene: NA; J gene: TRBJ1-1; clone size: NA; CDR3 DNA: TGTGCCAGCAGAGTGGACAGGAACACTGAAGCTTTCTTT; CDR3 protein: CASRVDRNTEAFF
V gene: TRBV11-2; D gene: NA; J gene: TRBJ2-6; clone size: NA; CDR3 DNA: TGTGCCAGCAGCTTAGGGGCAGGCCCCACTGGGGCCAACGTCCTGACTTTC; CDR3 protein: CASSLGAGPTGANVLTF
V gene: TRBV19; D gene: TRBD1; J gene: TRBJ1-2; clone size: NA; CDR3 DNA: TGTGCCAGTAGTACAATCCCCCCTGGGACAGGGATCGAAGGCTACACCTTC; CDR3 protein: CASSTIPPGTGIEGYTF
V gene: TRBV10-3; D gene: TRBD1; J gene: TRBJ1-2; clone size: few; CDR3 DNA: TGTGCCATCAGCGTCGGGACAGGCGAATTAAGAGGGGGCTACACCTTC; CDR3 protein: CAISVGTGELRGGYTF
V gene: TRBV10-2; D gene: NA; J gene: TRBJ1-1; clone size: NA; CDR3 DNA: TGCGCCAGCAGTGAGAGAAGAGGAGGAGCCACTGAAGCTTTCTTT; CDR3 protein: CASSERRGGATEAFF
V gene: TRBV7-2; D gene: TRBD1; J gene: TRBJ1-6; clone size: NA; CDR3 DNA: TGTGCCAGCAGCTCGGGGACAGCCTATAATTCACCCCTCCACTTT; CDR3 protein: CASSSGTAYNSPLHF
V gene: TRBV5-1; D gene: NA; J gene: TRBJ1-2; clone size: NA; CDR3 DNA: TGCGCCAGCAGGAGGGATCCGGGGGGCTATGGCTACACCTTC; CDR3 protein: CASRRDPGGYGYTF
V gene: TRBV19; D gene: TRBD1; J gene: TRBJ1-5; clone size: once; CDR3 DNA: TGTGCCAGTAGTATATCACGACAGGGGAGCAATCAGCCCCAGCATTTT; CDR3 protein: CASSISRQGSNQPQHF
V gene: TRBV6-1; D gene: NA; J gene: TRBJ2-6; clone size: NA; CDR3 DNA: TGTGCCAGCAGTGGACGAGACAGTGTCAACTCTGGGGCCAACGTCCTGACTTTC; CDR3 protein: CASSGRDSVNSGANVLTF
V gene: TRBV7-6; D gene: TRBD1; J gene: TRBJ2-1; clone size: NA; CDR3 DNA: TGTGCCAGCAGCTCGAGGACAGGGGGCAATGAGCAGTTCTTC; CDR3 protein: CASSSRTGGNEQFF
V gene: TRBV10-2; D gene: NA; J gene: TRBJ2-3; clone size: once; CDR3 DNA: TGCGCCAGCAGTGAGTCGCGGCGGGGAAGCACAGATACGCAGTATTTT; CDR3 protein: CASSESRRGSTDTQYF